These 2 T cell receptor beta chains originate from one sample sequenced in a study of response to subunit inactivated influenza vaccine. TCRdb re-called the RT-PCR reads through MiXCR, storing one row per CDR3 protein. Of about 620,000 distinct CDR3 sequences listed, approximately 10% are singletons. Sequencing was performed on PBMCs from blood, taken on the day of vaccination. Receptors were obtained from a man aged 50-60 years who received an inactivated influenza vaccine.

This chain connects TRBV12-3 or TRBV12-4 to TRBJ2-2; D might be TRBD1 (6 bases). The V and J ends lost 5 bases and 4 bases respectively, with 17 bases between them. The CDR3 consists of 16 residues. The CDR3 nucleotides are TGTGCCAGCAGTCCAGGGGACCCCAGCGGCACCGGGGAGCTGTTTTTT. Translated: CASSPGDPSGTGELFF.

The table lists this clonotype with a few counts. This rearrangement joins TRBV15 to TRBJ2-1; D gene unclear. Trimming stripped 3 bases from V and 8 bases from J, with 11 bases between. Germline CDR1 and CDR2: LNHNV and YYDKDF (reference sequence). The CDR3 length is 13 residues. The CDR3 nucleotides read TGTGCCACCAGCAGGAGCCCCCACGATGAGCAGTTCTTC. This translates into CATSRSPHDEQFF.